The T cell receptor (beta chain) under discussion was sequenced for a study of regulatory T cells in long-lasting Graves disease. Stated time point: newly diagnosed GD, antithyroid drugs for less than 3 months. PBMC-derived RNA was used for the TCR library. This clonotype was found many times. CDR3-region Arm-PCR and iRepertoire HTBI primers produced the TCR beta libraries. TCRdb independently ran MiXCR on the multiplex PCR reads; one entry per CDR3 protein. The sample has 350,000 to 550,000 distinct CDR3 sequences, about a sixth seen once; the top ten hold around 23%. These data are also associated with another study on T cells in Graves' hyperthyroidism and ophthalmopathy.

Sequencing used peripheral blood mononuclear cells (PBMCs), obtained at new diagnosis, from a patient treated with antithyroid drugs. The clonotype originates from a woman in her late teens or twenties with Graves disease.

CDR3 region: CASSVGTLSTDTQYF. The CDR3 DNA reads TGTGCCAGCAGCGTAGGGACATTGAGCACAGATACGCAGTATTTT. The gene calls are TRBV7-3 and TRBJ2-3, with D perhaps TRBD1 (6 bases). The CDR3 runs 15 residues. The germline V gene encodes CDR1 SGHTA and CDR2 FQGTGA. The V end lost 5 bases, the J end lost 0 bases, and 12 bases lay between the germline ends.